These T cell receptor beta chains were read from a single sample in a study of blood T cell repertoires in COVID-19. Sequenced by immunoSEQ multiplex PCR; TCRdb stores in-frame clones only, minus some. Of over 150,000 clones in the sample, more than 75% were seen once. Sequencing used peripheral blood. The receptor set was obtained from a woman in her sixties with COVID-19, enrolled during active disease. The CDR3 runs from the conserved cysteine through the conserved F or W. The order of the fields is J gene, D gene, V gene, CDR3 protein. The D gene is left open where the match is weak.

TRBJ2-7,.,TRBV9,CASSVPGLADSYEQYF
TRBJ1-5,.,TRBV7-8,CASSLADNQPQHF
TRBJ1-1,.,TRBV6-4,CASSVQENTEAFF
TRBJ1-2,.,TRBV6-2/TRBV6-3,CASSLLGGLNYGYTF
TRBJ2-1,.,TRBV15,CATSRGGQPLYNEQFF
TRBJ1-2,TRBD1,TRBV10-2,CASSEGTGPSAGYTF
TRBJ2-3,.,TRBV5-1,CASSQQSTDTQYF
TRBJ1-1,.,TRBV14,CASSQDLGGEAFF
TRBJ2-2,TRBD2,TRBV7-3,CASSSPGLAGEMNTGELFF
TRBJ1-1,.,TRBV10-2,CASTRGFRAPMNTEAFF
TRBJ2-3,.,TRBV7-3,CASSLLGQVVADTQYF
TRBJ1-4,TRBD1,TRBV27,CASSLQTGSVEKLFF
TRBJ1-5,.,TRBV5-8,CASSLGQSSNQPQHF
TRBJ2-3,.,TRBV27,CASGRLEVLPDTQYF
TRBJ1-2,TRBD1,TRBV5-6,CASSLRQGVGYTF
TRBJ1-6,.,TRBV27,CASRWAQDSPLHF
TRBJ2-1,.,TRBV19,CASSIAGVGYNEQFF